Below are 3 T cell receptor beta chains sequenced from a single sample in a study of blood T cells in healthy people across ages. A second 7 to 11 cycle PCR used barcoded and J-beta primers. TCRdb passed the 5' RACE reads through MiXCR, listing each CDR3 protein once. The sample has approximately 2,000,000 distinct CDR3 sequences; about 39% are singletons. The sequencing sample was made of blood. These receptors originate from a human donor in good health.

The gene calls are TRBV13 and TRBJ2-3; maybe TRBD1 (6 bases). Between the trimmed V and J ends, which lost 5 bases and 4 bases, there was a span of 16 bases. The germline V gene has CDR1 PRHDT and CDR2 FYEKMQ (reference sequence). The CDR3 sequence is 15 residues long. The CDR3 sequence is CASSGRTARADTQYF. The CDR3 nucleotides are TGTGCCAGCAGCGGACGGACAGCTAGGGCAGATACGCAGTATTTT.

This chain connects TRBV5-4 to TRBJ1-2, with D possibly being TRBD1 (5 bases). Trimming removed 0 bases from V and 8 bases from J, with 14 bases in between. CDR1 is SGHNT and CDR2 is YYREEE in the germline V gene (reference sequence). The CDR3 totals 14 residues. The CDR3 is CASSLGDSAMGYTF. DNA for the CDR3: TGTGCCAGCAGCTTGGGAGACAGTGCTATGGGCTACACCTTC.

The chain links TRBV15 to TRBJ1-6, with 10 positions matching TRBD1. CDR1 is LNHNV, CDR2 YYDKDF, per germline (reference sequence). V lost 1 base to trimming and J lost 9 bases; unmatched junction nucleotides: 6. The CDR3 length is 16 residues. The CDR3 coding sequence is TGTGCCACCAGCAGAGGCCCCGACAGGGGGCTTTCACCCCTCCACTTT. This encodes CATSRGPDRGLSPLHF.